This T cell receptor beta chain was obtained from a study of T cells after yellow fever vaccination. Study-level information: The SMART-Seq v4 Ultra Low Input method served to prepare the low-cell-number fractions. Study-wide results and limits: The study re-detected most primary-vaccination clones after the booster (under 97% CD4, almost 90% CD8).

CDR1 and CDR2 from the germline V gene are KGHSH and LQKENI. Deletions cut 3 bases from V and 2 bases from J, with 11 bases between. The CDR3 loop spans 15 amino acids. Synthesis of TCR cDNA relied on 5'RACE template switching, which attached a universal primer site and UMIs. Each CDR3 protein gets one entry after TCRdb re-called the 5' RACE reads with MiXCR. The sample lists around 250,000 distinct CDR3 sequences, about 7% seen once, with 0.85% in the top ten. This clonotype was detected ten times or more. Its antigen is still unknown. V usage is TRBV18 and J usage is TRBJ2-1; tentatively, D is TRBD1 (6 bases). The specimen was CD4+ T cells sorted from PBMCs, collected 15 days after the yellow fever booster vaccination. The source of this sequence is a man younger than 40 who received the YFV17D yellow fever vaccine. The CDR3 spells CASSPGQPTYNEQFF. For the CDR3, the DNA is TGTGCCAGCTCACCTGGACAGCCAACCTACAATGAGCAGTTCTTC.